This TCR beta chain was observed in a study of CD8+CD57+ T cells in acquired aplastic anemia. Study-wide findings and caveats: Between patients and controls, 25 to 30 CD8+ CDR3 sequences were found in common.

There are many counts of this clonotype. The antigen remains undetermined. V dropped 8 bases and J dropped 5; count of bases not matched to a gene: 18. Germline CDR1 and CDR2: WSHSY and SAAADI. CDR3 length: 18 amino acids. Profiling that covered TCR beta VDJ and CDR3 relied on genomic DNA as its template. One entry per CDR3 protein, called by TCRdb with MiXCR from the reads. Among about 220,000 distinct CDR3 sequences listed, 30% to 35% were seen once. The rearrangement links TRBV10-2 to TRBJ2-2; 9 bases line up with TRBD2. What was sequenced was sorted CD4+, CD8+, or CD8+CD57+ T cells (not recorded which) from PBMCs. This TCR was recovered from a human donor in good health, serving as a control. The CDR3 DNA follows: TGCGCCAGCGGCCGCCTAGCGGGAATACCCCCTCAAACCGGGGAGCTGTTTTTT. It is translated as CASGRLAGIPPQTGELFF.